This TCR beta chain was sequenced for a study of cytomegalovirus exposure and HLA in healthy donors. Worth noting for this clone: The antigen remains unidentified.

The PCR used 60 Vbeta and 13 Jbeta primers. The repertoire was sequenced with immunoSEQ multiplex PCR; TCRdb's copy has only in-frame clones and lacks some. The table records 150,000 or so clones, around 80% of them present only once. Study-wide points: Later analysis associated a missense DCLRE1C variant with TCR beta V- and J-gene trimming. Later work showed greater clonal expansion in HLA-associated TCR beta chains than in equally common others. Testing in vitro showed a few CMV-associated chains specific for CMV antigens.

The ends were cut back, 5 bases at V and 6 bases at J, with 16 bases in the middle. The CDR3 covers 14 residues. From germline, CDR1 is SGHTA and CDR2 FQGTGA. The sequence came from a male donor in good health and CMV-seropositive. The sample was PBMCs. The V and J genes are TRBV7-3 and TRBJ1-2; possibly TRBD1 for D (6 bases). This chain's CDR3 is CASSQLTGMNGYTF. CDR3 nucleotides: TGTGCCAGCAGCCAATTAACAGGGATGAATGGCTACACCTTC.